This T cell receptor (beta chain) was captured by sequencing in a study of T cells after yellow fever vaccination (dated 2019 in TCRdb). Looking at the study overall: The SMART-Seq v4 Ultra Low Input RNA kit was used to prepare libraries from fractions with low cell numbers. Two healthy male donors, one aged 18 to 29 and one aged 30 to 40 years, made up the cohort. Blood was collected at multiple timepoints before and after primary and secondary immunization, and bulk PBMC replicates and cell subsets were isolated. To follow T-cell clones before and after both primary and booster YFV17D yellow fever vaccination, bulk TCR alpha and beta repertoires underwent longitudinal sequencing.

TCR cDNA was made using 5'RACE template switching, a step that added a universal primer site and unique molecular identifiers. cDNA synthesis was primed from both the TCR alpha and TCR beta constant segments. Library amplification involved two PCR steps, and the second step added sample barcodes and sequencing adapters. Libraries were sequenced on Illumina HiSeq 2500 (2x100 bp) or NovaSeq (2x150 bp). Concerning the study's data processing: MIGEC was used to demultiplex reads and collapse the reads into UMI consensus sequences, and MiXCR was used for V(D)J alignment. Using edgeR on replicate PBMC samples, clonotypes were called vaccine-responding if FDR was below 0.01 and the log2 fold change was above 5 up to day 15. Each bulk clonotype was labeled CD4 or CD8 based on which sequenced repertoire, CD4 or CD8, contained the clonotype at higher abundance. In-frame beta chains were kept once TCRdb had trimmed the public reads at Q25 with fastp and called clones with MiXCR. Rows are unified per CDR3 protein, each entry keeping the most common DNA and genes. The V and J calls reflect TCRdb's pipeline rather than the authors' work. The sample table shows approximately 550,000 distinct CDR3 sequences, and over 15% are seen once. The ten largest clones capture 13% to 15% of the sample.

From its cysteine to its phenylalanine, the CDR3 spans 14 amino acids. Of the read, only the CDR3 DNA is kept; its 42 bases are in frame from base 1. Trimming leaves V shorter by 6 bases and J shorter by 4 bases, with the junction holding 7 bases beyond the gene matches. From a lookup of the germline V gene (reference sequence), CDR1 and CDR2 are MNHEY and SMNVEV. A remark on this clonotype: Which antigen it targets is not known. The record has no base qualities; no much larger clone is one base away.

Overall results and qualifications from the work: Most clones expanded after primary vaccination (around 96% of CD4 and roughly 91% of CD8) were re-detected after the booster, suggesting that broad memory maintenance occurred. A small fraction of clonotypes showed up in both the CD4 and CD8 compartments, probably as a result of convergent recombination. Compared with the primary T-cell response, the secondary T-cell response was faster but weaker, reaching its peak on day 5 rather than on day 15. The study included only a couple of donors, which limits how far the findings can be generalized. Computational filtering was required because FACS-sorted repertoires could contain abundant contaminating clonotypes from the bulk population.

What this sample's treatment or condition label stands for: live attenuated yellow fever vaccine strain. At every blood-draw timepoint, two biological replicates of bulk PBMCs were collected. A standard Ficoll-Paque protocol was used to isolate PBMCs from peripheral blood. TriZol was used to extract RNA from bulk PBMCs, from CD4 and CD8 fractions, and from dextramer-positive and dextramer-negative fractions. This receptor chain uses TRBV27 and TRBJ1-2; TRBD1 matches 8 bases in the middle. This sequence originates from a young man who received the YFV17D yellow fever vaccine. The source material was PBMCs, sampled 15 days after the yellow fever booster vaccination. The CDR3 amino acid sequence is: CASSGQGGPYGYTF. The sequence in DNA is TGTGCCAGCAGCGGACAGGGTGGACCCTATGGCTACACCTTC.